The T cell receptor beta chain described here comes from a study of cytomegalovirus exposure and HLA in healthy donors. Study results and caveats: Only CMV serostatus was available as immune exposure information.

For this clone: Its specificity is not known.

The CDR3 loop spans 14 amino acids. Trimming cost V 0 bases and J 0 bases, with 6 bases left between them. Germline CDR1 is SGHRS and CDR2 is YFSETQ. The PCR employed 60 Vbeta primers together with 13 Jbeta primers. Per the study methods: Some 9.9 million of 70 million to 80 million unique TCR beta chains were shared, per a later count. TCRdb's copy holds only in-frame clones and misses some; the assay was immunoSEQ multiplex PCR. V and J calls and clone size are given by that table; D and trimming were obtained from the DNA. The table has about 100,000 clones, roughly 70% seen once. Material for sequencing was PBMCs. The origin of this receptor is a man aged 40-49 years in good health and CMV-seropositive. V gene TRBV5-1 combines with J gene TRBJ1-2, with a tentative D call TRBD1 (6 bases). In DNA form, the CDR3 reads TGCGCCAGCAGCTTGGGGACAGCTAACTATGGCTACACCTTC. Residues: CASSLGTANYGYTF.